This TCR beta chain was identified in a study of blood T cell repertoires in COVID-19. Data came from immunoSEQ multiplex PCR; TCRdb stores just in-frame clones and leaves some out. This sample has 100,000 to 120,000 clones, with 87% found just once. V lost 1 base and J 0 bases, leaving 15 bases between the germline ends. The CDR3 is made up of 17 amino acids. Germline lookup yields CDR1 MDHEN and CDR2 SYDVKM. Sequences were obtained from peripheral blood. This receptor was obtained from a human donor in a cohort sampled during active COVID-19. The J gene is TRBJ1-2, the V gene TRBV28, with D unclear. The CDR3 nucleotides read TGTGCCAGCAGTTTATTCTCCCGGATGGAGGCTAACTATGGCTACACCTTC. Translating gives CASSLFSRMEANYGYTF.